A single sample is the source of the 17 T cell receptor beta chains below, sequenced in a study of T cell repertoires in cytomegalovirus infection. MiXCR, applied by TCRdb to the reads, yields one record per CDR3 protein. The data show under 850,000 distinct CDR3 sequences, with 35% seen just once and about 2.8% held by the top ten. Sample: PBMCs. Every receptor here comes from a human donor in good health (CMV status not recorded). Some clones in this sample may be carry-over from other donors' samples.

This clonotype has a count of ten or more. The CDR3 sequence is CASSQGTGLSWELFF. CDR3 DNA: TGCGCCAGCAGCCAAGGGACAGGGCTTAGTTGGGAGCTGTTTTTT. The V call is TRBV4-1, the J call TRBJ2-2; TRBD1 matches at 8 bases. This CDR3 has 15 residues. The ends lost 1 base at V and 9 bases at J; junction bases unmatched: 7. CDR1 is MGHRA, CDR2 YSYEKL, per germline.

Only a few counts were recorded for this clonotype. This chain joins TRBV28 and TRBJ2-3; no firm D call. Per the germline V gene, CDR1 is MDHEN and CDR2 is SYDVKM. The CDR3 has 17 amino acids. Trimming removed 5 bases from V and 1 base from J, with 19 bases in between. The CDR3 is CASSKMRLDRGTDTQYF. DNA for the CDR3: TGTGCCAGCAGTAAGATGCGTCTTGATAGGGGCACAGATACGCAGTATTTT.

The table lists this clonotype with a few counts. The V gene is TRBV20-1, the J gene TRBJ1-3, with TRBD1 matching 8 bases. Germline CDR1 is DFQATT and CDR2 is SNEGSKA (reference sequence). The J segment lost 2 bases and the V segment lost 6 bases, leaving 3 bases of the junction unmatched. The CDR3 runs 13 residues. The DNA of the CDR3 is TGCAGTGCGCCGACAGGGGCTGGAAACACCATATATTTT. This sequence encodes CSAPTGAGNTIYF.

The chain recombines TRBV2 with TRBJ1-6, with TRBD1 as a possible D gene (6 bases). The germline V and J ends were trimmed by 2 bases and 13 bases, with 18 bases remaining between them. The germline V gene has CDR1 SNHLY and CDR2 FYNNEI. This CDR3 is built from 15 residues. In DNA form, the CDR3 reads TGTGCCAGCAGTGAATTCAGGACAGATATTTTCCCCCTCCACTTT. It encodes CASSEFRTDIFPLHF.

The chain has TRBV28 and TRBJ2-7, with a possible D match to TRBD1 (7 bases). The germline V gene encodes CDR1 MDHEN and CDR2 SYDVKM. CDR3 length: 16 residues. The V gene lost 6 bases and the J gene lost 3 bases, with 21 bases spanning the gap. The CDR3 spells CASSWTGGGKVYEQYF. Here the CDR3 DNA reads TGTGCCAGCAGCTGGACAGGTGGGGGGAAGGTCTACGAGCAGTACTTC. The full variable domain, with the rest looked up from reference TRBV28 and TRBJ2-7, is DVKVTQSSRYLVKRTGEKVFLECVQDMDHENMFWYRQDPGLGLRLIYFSYDVKMKEKGDIPEGYSVSREKKERFSLILESASTNQTSMYLCASSWTGGGKVYEQYFGPGTRLTVT.

The rearrangement uses TRBV5-4 and TRBJ1-1; 7 positions match TRBD1. This CDR3 comprises 16 residues. The V gene's germline CDR1 is SGHNT and CDR2 YYREEE (reference sequence). The trim removed 3 bases at V and 4 bases at J, leaving 12 bases unmatched. The CDR3 DNA reads as TGTGCCAGCAGCTCACCTGGGGGACAGAGGGCCACTGAAGCTTTCTTT. Protein product: CASSSPGGQRATEAFF.

This chain connects TRBV4-1 to TRBJ2-5; D not certain. Trimming removed 4 bases at V and 5 bases at J, with 14 bases between. The germline CDR1 and CDR2 sequences are MGHRA and YSYEKL. The CDR3 sequence is 14 residues long. The CDR3 bases are TGCGCCAGCAGCCCCTCGGACGTATCGGAGACCCAGTACTTC. Encoded protein: CASSPSDVSETQYF.

The V and J genes are TRBV5-1 and TRBJ1-5; 10 bases line up with TRBD1. V trimming: 6 bases; J trimming: 6 bases; junction bases outside the gene matches: 15. Germline CDR1 and CDR2: SGHRS and YFSETQ. CDR3 length: 17 residues. This CDR3 reads CASTFRTDRGKCQPQHF. The CDR3 DNA reads as TGCGCCAGCACCTTTAGGACGGACAGGGGGAAGTGTCAGCCCCAGCATTTT.

This clonotype was seen a few times. The chain combines TRBV25-1 with TRBJ2-1; 9 bases align to TRBD1. The CDR3 loop spans 17 amino acids. V lost 3 bases to trimming and J lost 3 bases; unmatched junction nucleotides: 9. The germline V gene encodes CDR1 MGHDK and CDR2 SYGVNS. For the CDR3, the DNA is TGTGCCAGCAGTGAGATAACCGGGACAGGGATCTACAATGAGCAGTTCTTC. Translated: CASSEITGTGIYNEQFF.

This rearrangement joins TRBV19 to TRBJ2-3; a possible D gene is TRBD2 (6 bases). V lost 5 bases, J lost 10 bases, and 13 bases lay in between. The CDR3 sequence is 12 residues long. CDR1 and CDR2 from the germline V gene are LNHDA and SQIVND (reference sequence). The CDR3 nucleotides read TGTGCCAGTAGTTCTCTCGGAGGGGCGCAGTATTTT. It yields the protein CASSSLGGAQYF.

The rearrangement links TRBV12-3 or TRBV12-4 to TRBJ1-4; D is unclear. The CDR3 covers 13 residues. Trimming shortened V by 6 bases and J by 6 bases, and 11 bases separated the two germline ends. The CDR3 DNA sequence: TGTGCCAGCAGCCCAAGACAACATGAAAAACTGTTTTTT. This sequence encodes CASSPRQHEKLFF.

This sequence joins TRBV2 and TRBJ1-6, with D unresolved. The CDR3 runs 16 residues. Germline CDR1 is SNHLY and CDR2 is FYNNEI. V was cut by 3 bases and J by 0 bases, with 9 bases left in between. The CDR3 nucleotides read TGTGCCAGCAGTGACAATACTTACTCCTATAATTCACCCCTCCACTTT. This encodes CASSDNTYSYNSPLHF.

The V gene is TRBV27, the J gene TRBJ2-4; TRBD1 agrees at 9 bases. The CDR3 consists of 15 residues. Per the germline V gene, CDR1 is MNHEY and CDR2 is SMNVEV (reference sequence). With V trimmed by 5 bases and J by 8 bases, 10 bases remained unmatched. The CDR3 loop is CASSPSGTGTDIQYF. The CDR3, as DNA: TGTGCCAGCAGTCCCTCCGGGACAGGGACGGACATTCAGTACTTC.

This chain joins TRBV5-1 and TRBJ1-4, with D tentatively TRBD1 (5 bases). This CDR3 comprises 15 residues. Germline V gene data show CDR1 as SGHRS and CDR2 as YFSETQ. The V gene lost 4 bases and the J gene lost 8 bases, with 18 bases spanning the gap. CDR3 DNA sequence: TGCGCCAGCAGCGACCGGACACCCCCCGGGGAAAAACTGTTTTTT. It is translated as CASSDRTPPGEKLFF.

V and J are TRBV11-2 and TRBJ1-5; a possible D gene is TRBD1 (5 bases). The CDR3 totals 18 residues. V was shortened by 1 base and J by 6 bases, with 22 bases between the two germline ends. Germline lookup yields CDR1 SGHAT and CDR2 FQNNGV. CDR3: CASSLVVGRQGRTQPQHF. The CDR3 DNA sequence: TGTGCCAGCAGCTTAGTGGTAGGGCGGCAGGGAAGGACTCAGCCCCAGCATTTT.

There are a few counts of this clonotype. V and J are TRBV4-1 and TRBJ2-2; 8 bases fit TRBD1. The CDR3 loop spans 17 amino acids. Trimming took 0 bases from V and 5 from J; bases not matched to a gene: 8. The V gene's germline CDR1 is MGHRA and CDR2 YSYEKL. CDR3 nucleotide sequence: TGCGCCAGCAGCCAAGATCCCCGACAGGGGAGAACCGGGGAGCTGTTTTTT. Translated: CASSQDPRQGRTGELFF.

This clonotype was seen a few times. V is TRBV19 and J is TRBJ1-1, with a weak D call TRBD1 (5 bases). CDR3 length: 15 amino acids. From germline, CDR1 is LNHDA and CDR2 SQIVND (reference sequence). V was clipped by 3 bases and J by 1 base, with 12 bases between them. CDR3 protein: CASSIFLQGNTEAFF. DNA of the CDR3: TGTGCCAGTAGTATTTTTCTTCAGGGGAACACTGAAGCTTTCTTT.